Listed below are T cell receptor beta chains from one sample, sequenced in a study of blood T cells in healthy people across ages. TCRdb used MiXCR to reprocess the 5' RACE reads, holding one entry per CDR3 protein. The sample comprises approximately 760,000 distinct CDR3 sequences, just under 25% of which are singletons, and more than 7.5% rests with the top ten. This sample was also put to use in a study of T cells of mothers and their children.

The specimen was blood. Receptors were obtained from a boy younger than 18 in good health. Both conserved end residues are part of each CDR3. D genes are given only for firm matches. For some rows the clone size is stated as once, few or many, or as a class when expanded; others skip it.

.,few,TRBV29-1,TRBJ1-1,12,TGCAGCGTTGGTAAGGGAAGGACTGAAGCTTTCTTT,CSVGKGRTEAFF
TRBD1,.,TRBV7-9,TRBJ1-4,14,TGTGCCAGCAGCCGGACAGGGAGTAAAGAAAAACTGTTTTTT,CASSRTGSKEKLFF
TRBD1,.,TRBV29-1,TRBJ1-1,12,TGTAGCGTTGTGCAGGGACAGACTGAAGCTTTCTTT,CSVVQGQTEAFF
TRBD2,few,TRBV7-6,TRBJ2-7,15,TGTGCCAGCAGCGAAATAGCGGGACTGATCTACGAGCAGTACTTC,CASSEIAGLIYEQYF
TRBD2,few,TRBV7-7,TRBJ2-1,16,TGTGCTAGCAGCTTAGATGGGACTATCTCCTACAATGAGCAGTTCTTC,CASSLDGTISYNEQFF
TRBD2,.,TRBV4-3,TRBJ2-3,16,TGCGCCAGCAGCCAAGATTCCGGACTAGGGGCAGATACGCAGTATTTT,CASSQDSGLGADTQYF
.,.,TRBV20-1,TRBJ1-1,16,TGCAGTGCTAGATTTCTCCCCTCCGGCAGGCCCACTGAAGCTTTCTTT,CSARFLPSGRPTEAFF
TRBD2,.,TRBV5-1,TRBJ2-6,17,TGCGCCAGCAGCCTGCGCGGGGGTGGCTCTGGGGCCAACGTCCTGACTTTC,CASSLRGGGSGANVLTF
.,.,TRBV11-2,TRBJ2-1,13,TGTGCCAGCAGATCGCACGGACAGCCCGAGCAGTTCTTC,CASRSHGQPEQFF
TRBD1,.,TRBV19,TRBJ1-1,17,TGTGCCAGTAGTCCCCACCGGGACAGGGGGCCTTCAGCTGAAGCTTTCTTT,CASSPHRDRGPSAEAFF
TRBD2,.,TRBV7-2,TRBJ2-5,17,TGTGCCAGCAGCCTCCGAGGACTAGCGGGGGGGATGCAGACCCAGTACTTC,CASSLRGLAGGMQTQYF
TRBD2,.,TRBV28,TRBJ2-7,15,TGTGCCAGCAGTCTAAGGACTAGCGGGATAAACGAGCAGTACTTC,CASSLRTSGINEQYF
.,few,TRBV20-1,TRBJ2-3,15,TGCAGTGCTAGTAGGTTACCCCTCGTTACAGATACGCAGTATTTT,CSASRLPLVTDTQYF
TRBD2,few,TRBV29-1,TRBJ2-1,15,TGCAGCGCCTCCCCCTTTAGCGGGTGGTACAATGAGCAGTTCTTC,CSASPFSGWYNEQFF
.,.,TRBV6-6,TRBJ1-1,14,TGTGCCAGCAGTTACCCGGGCAGGGATGGAGCAGCTTTCTTT,CASSYPGRDGAAFF
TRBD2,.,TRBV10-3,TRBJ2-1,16,TGTGCCATCAGTGACCCACTAGCGGGGGGATTGAATGAGCAGTTCTTC,CAISDPLAGGLNEQFF
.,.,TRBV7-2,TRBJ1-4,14,TGTGCCAGCAGCCCAACAATTGAGAGAGAAAAACTGTTTTTT,CASSPTIEREKLFF
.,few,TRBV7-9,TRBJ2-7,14,TGTGCCAGCAGCAAAACTCCAACACCCTACGAGCAGTACTTC,CASSKTPTPYEQYF
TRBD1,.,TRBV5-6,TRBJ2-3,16,TGTGCCAGCAGCCGGACCGGGACAGCGATCACAGATACGCAGTATTTT,CASSRTGTAITDTQYF
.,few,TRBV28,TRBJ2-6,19,TGTGCCAGCAGTTTTCTCGTTGGGGACACGCGCTCTGGGGCCAACGTCCTGACTTTC,CASSFLVGDTRSGANVLTF
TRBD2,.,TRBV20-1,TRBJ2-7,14,TGCAGTGCCGACCCGACTAGCCCAGGCCACGAGCAGTACTTC,CSADPTSPGHEQYF
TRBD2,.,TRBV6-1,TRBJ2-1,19,TGTGCCAGCAGTGAATTAGGCCTAGCGGGAGTTAACCCCTACAATGAGCAGTTCTTC,CASSELGLAGVNPYNEQFF